This is a list of T cell receptor beta chains from one sample in a study of regulatory T cells in long-lasting Graves disease. Via MiXCR, TCRdb re-called the multiplex PCR reads, giving one row per CDR3 protein. The repertoire holds hundreds of thousands of distinct CDR3 sequences, roughly 15% seen once, with 15% to 20% in the top ten. Separately, the same data were catalogued under a study of T cells in Graves' hyperthyroidism and ophthalmopathy.

Sequences were derived from peripheral blood mononuclear cells (PBMCs), sampled at new diagnosis, from a patient treated with antithyroid drugs. These receptors all stem from a woman aged 25 to 39 with Graves disease. The CDR3 runs from the conserved cysteine through the conserved F or W. Fields, in order: V gene, J gene, CDR3 protein.

TRBV7-2	TRBJ1-4	CASSSGRLFNEKLFF
TRBV18	TRBJ1-1	CASSTTGTPNTEAFF
TRBV20-1	TRBJ2-7	CSARDVTVSQQYF
TRBV30	TRBJ2-1	CACSLLEGEQFF
TRBV12-3/TRBV12-4	TRBJ2-5	CASSYTGTAQETQYF
TRBV7-6	TRBJ1-1	CASSPMRNTEAFF
TRBV28	TRBJ1-1	CASSLFWTANTEAFF
TRBV6-9	TRBJ1-4	CASSYRTGRNEKLFF
TRBV7-2	TRBJ2-4	CASSYAGLAKNIQYF
TRBV7-8	TRBJ1-1	CASSLMGGRMNTEAFF
TRBV20-1	TRBJ2-5	CSARETGMETQYF
TRBV13	TRBJ2-7	CASSSRDRGHEQYF
TRBV6-2/TRBV6-3	TRBJ2-5	CASSYSVEGETQYF
TRBV7-9	TRBJ1-6	CASSARGPQGIDSPLHF
TRBV20-1	TRBJ1-2	CSARPMANPAPGYTF
TRBV20-1	TRBJ2-1	CSATGLNEQFF
TRBV28	TRBJ1-2	CASTRTGRDYGYTF
TRBV2	TRBJ2-7	CASSESGTSGENYEQYF
TRBV20-1	TRBJ2-7	CSAPLQVSVYEQYF
TRBV3-1	.	CANSGHLPGVGETQYF
TRBV12-3/TRBV12-4	TRBJ1-1	CASTRQGLRDTEAFF
TRBV7-9	TRBJ2-7	CASRSGQGTYEQYF
TRBV5-6	TRBJ2-2	CASSATGVRLTGELFF
TRBV18	TRBJ2-1	CASSPRDTGLQFF
TRBV7-3	TRBJ2-3	CASSPGRTTDTQYF
TRBV6-1	TRBJ2-3	CASSDAIDTQYF
TRBV7-6	TRBJ2-2	CASSGTSRFRELFF
TRBV5-1	TRBJ2-7	CASSWGLAGTYEQYF
TRBV7-2	TRBJ2-3	CASSRSLGADTQYF
TRBV6-1	TRBJ2-1	CASMGGSRVWNEQFF
TRBV2	TRBJ1-2	CASTERWGGGYTF
TRBV27	TRBJ1-1	CASSSHRGYTEAFF
TRBV20-1	TRBJ2-7	CSARDTIAGGPQTDF
TRBV5-1	TRBJ2-7	CASSLTGGQVEQYF
TRBV12-3/TRBV12-4	TRBJ1-1	CASSLNWGEAFF
TRBV2	TRBJ1-4	CASSWTKVPNEKLFF
TRBV6-2/TRBV6-3	TRBJ1-1	CASSDYPGMNTEAFF
TRBV6-2/TRBV6-3	TRBJ2-1	CASSYSMGGYNEQFF
TRBV6-1	TRBJ2-7	CASSAGLADPYYEQYF